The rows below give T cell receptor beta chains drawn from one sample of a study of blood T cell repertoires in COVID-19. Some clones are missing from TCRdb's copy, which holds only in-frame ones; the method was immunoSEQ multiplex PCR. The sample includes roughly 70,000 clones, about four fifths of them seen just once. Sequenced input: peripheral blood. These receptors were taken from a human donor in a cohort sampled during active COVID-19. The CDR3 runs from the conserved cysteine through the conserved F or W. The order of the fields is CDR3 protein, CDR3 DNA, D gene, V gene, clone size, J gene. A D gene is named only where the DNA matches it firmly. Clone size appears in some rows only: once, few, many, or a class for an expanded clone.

CASSLVLRTGFTQYF	TGTGCCAGCAGCTTAGTTTTGAGGACAGGGTTTACGCAGTATTTT	TRBD1	TRBV7-8	once	TRBJ2-3
CASLGGGTGVSPLHF	TGTGCCAGCCTAGGAGGAGGGACAGGGGTTTCACCCCTCCACTTT	TRBD1	TRBV19	.	TRBJ1-6
CAISEPGGGLENEQFF	TGTGCCATCAGTGAGCCTGGGGGGGGATTGGAAAATGAGCAGTTCTTC	TRBD2	TRBV10-3	.	TRBJ2-1
CASSRDSFQPQHF	TGTGCCAGCAGTCGGGACAGTTTTCAGCCCCAGCATTTT	TRBD1	TRBV6-5	.	TRBJ1-5
CASSYDGGSGPQETQYF	TGTGCCAGCAGTTACGATGGAGGATCCGGGCCCCAAGAGACCCAGTACTTC	.	TRBV11-2	once	TRBJ2-5
CASSIASGAQETQYF	TGCGCCAGCAGCATCGCGTCAGGGGCCCAAGAGACCCAGTACTTC	.	TRBV5-1	.	TRBJ2-5
CASSQVRGGFRYNEQFF	TGCGCCAGCAGCCAAGTGCGCGGGGGGTTTAGATACAATGAGCAGTTCTTC	TRBD2	TRBV4-1	.	TRBJ2-1
CASSYREEQYF	TGTGCCAGCAGTTACCGGGAAGAGCAGTACTTC	.	TRBV6-5	few	TRBJ2-7
CASSLARLGDSYSYQETQYF	TGTGCCAGCAGCTTAGCGAGGTTGGGGGACAGCTACTCGTACCAAGAGACCCAGTACTTC	TRBD1	TRBV7-6	.	TRBJ2-5
CASSPRLAGAYNEQFF	TGCGCCAGCAGCCCACGACTAGCGGGGGCCTACAATGAGCAGTTCTTC	TRBD2	TRBV5-1	few	TRBJ2-1
CASSQAIGQGMAEAFF	TGTGCCAGCAGCCAAGCTATTGGACAGGGGATGGCTGAAGCTTTCTTT	TRBD1	TRBV3-1/TRBV3-2	.	TRBJ1-1
CASSLLGQGEDDTQYF	TGTGCCAGCAGTTTACTGGGACAGGGAGAAGATGATACGCAGTATTTT	TRBD1	TRBV28	.	TRBJ2-3
CATNGVTGTGVTEAFF	TGCGCCACCAACGGTGTGACCGGGACAGGGGTTACTGAAGCTTTCTTT	TRBD1	TRBV10-2	.	TRBJ1-1
CASSSHRGLEQYF	TGTGCCAGCAGCTCTCACAGGGGGCTTGAGCAGTACTTC	TRBD1	TRBV7-2	.	TRBJ2-7
CASSLVGSEQYF	TGTGCCAGCAGTTTAGTAGGGAGCGAGCAGTACTTC	.	TRBV12-3/TRBV12-4	.	TRBJ2-7
CASSQDMGAGVTDTQYF	TGCGCCAGCAGCCAAGATATGGGAGCGGGGGTCACAGATACGCAGTATTTT	TRBD2	TRBV4-1	.	TRBJ2-3
CASSHRRGTEAFF	TGTGCCAGCAGCCACAGAAGGGGCACTGAAGCTTTCTTT	.	TRBV3-1/TRBV3-2	.	TRBJ1-1
CASSYSIGLSGNTIYF	TGTGCCAGCAGTTACTCGATCGGACTCTCTGGAAACACCATATATTTT	.	TRBV6-2/TRBV6-3	.	TRBJ1-3
CASAPIVFGSTDTQYF	TGTGCCAGCGCACCCATAGTATTCGGGAGCACAGATACGCAGTATTTT	.	TRBV2	.	TRBJ2-3
CASSSTSGDTDTQYF	TGTGCCAGCAGCAGTACTAGCGGGGACACAGATACGCAGTATTTT	TRBD2	TRBV5-5	.	TRBJ2-3
CASRGGPHEQYF	TGTGCCAGCAGGGGGGGTCCCCACGAGCAGTACTTC	.	TRBV28	.	TRBJ2-7